This T cell receptor beta chain was retrieved from a study of cytomegalovirus exposure and HLA in healthy donors. Study-wide results and caveats: Usually a TCR sequence was rare, but some public TCRs were found in many donors.

Method: immunoSEQ multiplex PCR; TCRdb's copy keeps in-frame clones and lacks some. The sample records 100,000 to 150,000 clones, 89% being singletons. With regard to this clone: Its antigen remains unknown.

Germline CDR1 is SGDLS and CDR2 is YYNGEE. The CDR3 totals 15 residues. The germline V and J ends were trimmed by 0 bases and 6 bases, with 15 bases remaining between them. The clonotype comes from a young woman in good health and CMV-seronegative. The sequenced sample consisted of PBMCs. The gene calls are TRBV9 and TRBJ1-1; D call uncertain. CDR3 loop: CASSVGAGFEAEAFF. The CDR3 nucleotides read TGTGCCAGCAGCGTAGGCGCGGGGTTTGAGGCTGAAGCTTTCTTT.